This T cell receptor (beta chain) was recorded in a study of blood T cell repertoires in COVID-19. The protocol was immunoSEQ multiplex PCR, while the TCRdb copy is restricted to in-frame clones and leaves out a portion. The sample has around 620,000 clones, about 87% seen once. The CDR3 spans 11 residues. V shed 4 bases and J shed 3 bases, with 5 bases lying between them. Per the germline V gene, CDR1 is SGHKS and CDR2 is YYEKEE (reference sequence). A word on this clone: Other DNA sequences in this specimen translate into the identical CDR3.

This clonotype originated in a young woman with acute or convalescent COVID-19. This chain links TRBV5-5 with TRBJ2-7; D is unresolved. The sample comprised peripheral blood. The CDR3 nucleotides are TGTGCCAGCAGCCCGGGCTACGAGCAGTACTTC. Its translation is CASSPGYEQYF.